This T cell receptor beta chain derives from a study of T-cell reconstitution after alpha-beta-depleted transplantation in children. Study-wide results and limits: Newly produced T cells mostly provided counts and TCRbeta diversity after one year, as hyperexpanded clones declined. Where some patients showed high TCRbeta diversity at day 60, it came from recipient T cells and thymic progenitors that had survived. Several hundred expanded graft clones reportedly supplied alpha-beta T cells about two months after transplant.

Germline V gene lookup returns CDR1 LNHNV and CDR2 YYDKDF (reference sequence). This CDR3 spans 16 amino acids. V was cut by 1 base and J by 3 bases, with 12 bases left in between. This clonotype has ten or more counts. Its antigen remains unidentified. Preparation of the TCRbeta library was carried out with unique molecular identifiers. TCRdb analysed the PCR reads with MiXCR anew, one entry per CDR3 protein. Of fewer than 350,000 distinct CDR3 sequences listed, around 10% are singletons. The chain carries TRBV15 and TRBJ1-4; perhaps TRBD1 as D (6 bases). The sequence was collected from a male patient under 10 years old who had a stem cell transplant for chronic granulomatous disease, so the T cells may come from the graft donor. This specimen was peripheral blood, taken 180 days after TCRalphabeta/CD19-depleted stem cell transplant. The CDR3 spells CATSRGGARANEKLFF. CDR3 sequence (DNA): TGTGCCACCAGCAGAGGGGGGGCCCGGGCTAATGAAAAACTGTTTTTT.